This T cell receptor beta chain stems from a study of blood T cells in healthy people across ages. Study at large: Per two T cells, template switching captured roughly one barcoded beta molecule.

Germline CDR1 is SGHTA and CDR2 is FQGNSA. The length of the CDR3 is 16 residues. V was shortened by 1 base and J by 9 bases, with 19 bases between the two germline ends. This clonotype was counted a few times. Its antigen is as yet unknown. The authors ran a second PCR of 7 to 11 cycles using a sample-barcoded 5' primer and a J-beta primer mix. Via MiXCR, TCRdb re-called the 5' RACE reads, giving one row per CDR3 protein. In the table there are around 1.1 million distinct CDR3 sequences, more than 30% of which are singletons. General study points: Diversity of TCR beta per million T cells declined in a roughly linear way with age.

The chain combines TRBV7-2 with TRBJ1-5; perhaps TRBD1 as D (5 bases). This TCR came from a man between 18 and 29 years old in good health. The specimen sequenced was blood. Here the CDR3 reads CASSLEGWQGIWPQHF. The CDR3 nucleotides read TGTGCCAGCAGCTTAGAGGGCTGGCAGGGTATATGGCCCCAGCATTTT. Together with reference TRBV7-2 and TRBJ1-5, the CDR3 gives the full variable domain: GAGVSQSPSNKVTEKGKDVELRCDPISGHTALYWYRQSLGQGLEFLIYFQGNSAPDKSGLPSDRFSAERTGGSVSTLTIQRTQQEDSAVYLCASSLEGWQGIWPQHFGDGTRLSIL.